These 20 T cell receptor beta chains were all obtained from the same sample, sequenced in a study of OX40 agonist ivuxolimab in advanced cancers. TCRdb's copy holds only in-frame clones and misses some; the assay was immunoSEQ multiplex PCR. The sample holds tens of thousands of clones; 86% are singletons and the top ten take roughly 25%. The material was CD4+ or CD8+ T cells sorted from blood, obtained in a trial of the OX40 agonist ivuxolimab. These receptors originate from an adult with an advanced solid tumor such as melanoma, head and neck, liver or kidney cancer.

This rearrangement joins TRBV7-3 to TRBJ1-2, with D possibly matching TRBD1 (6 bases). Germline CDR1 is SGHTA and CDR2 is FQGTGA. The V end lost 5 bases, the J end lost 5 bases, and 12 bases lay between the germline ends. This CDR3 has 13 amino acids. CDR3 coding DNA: TGTGCCAGCAGCACTAGCACAGGGTATGGCTACACCTTC. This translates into CASSTSTGYGYTF.

CDR3 in amino acids: CASSVQGARDQPQHF. The CDR3 bases are TGTGCCAGCAGTGTGCAGGGGGCACGAGATCAGCCCCAGCATTTT. V and J are TRBV2 and TRBJ1-5; TRBD1 aligns across 8 bases. Germline V gene data show CDR1 as SNHLY and CDR2 as FYNNEI. The CDR3 has 15 residues. V shed 4 bases and J 5 bases; nucleotides not matched to a gene: 7.

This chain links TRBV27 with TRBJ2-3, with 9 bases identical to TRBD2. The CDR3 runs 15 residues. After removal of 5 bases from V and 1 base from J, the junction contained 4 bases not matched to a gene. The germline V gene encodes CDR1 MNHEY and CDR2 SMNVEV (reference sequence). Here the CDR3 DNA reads TGTGCCAGCAGTCCCCGGACTAGCGGCACAGATACGCAGTATTTT. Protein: CASSPRTSGTDTQYF.

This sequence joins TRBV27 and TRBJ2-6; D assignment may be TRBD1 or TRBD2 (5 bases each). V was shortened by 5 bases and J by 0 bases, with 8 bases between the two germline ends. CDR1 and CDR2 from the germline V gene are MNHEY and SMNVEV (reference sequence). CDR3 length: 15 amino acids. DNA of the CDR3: TGTGCCAGCAGTCTGGGGACCTCTGGGGCCAACGTCCTGACTTTC. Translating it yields CASSLGTSGANVLTF.

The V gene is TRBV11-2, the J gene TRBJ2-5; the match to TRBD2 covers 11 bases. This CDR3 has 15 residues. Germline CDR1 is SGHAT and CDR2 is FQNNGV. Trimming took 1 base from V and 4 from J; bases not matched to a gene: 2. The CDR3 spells CASSLVLAGVETQYF. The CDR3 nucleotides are TGTGCCAGCAGCTTAGTACTAGCGGGAGTAGAGACCCAGTACTTC.

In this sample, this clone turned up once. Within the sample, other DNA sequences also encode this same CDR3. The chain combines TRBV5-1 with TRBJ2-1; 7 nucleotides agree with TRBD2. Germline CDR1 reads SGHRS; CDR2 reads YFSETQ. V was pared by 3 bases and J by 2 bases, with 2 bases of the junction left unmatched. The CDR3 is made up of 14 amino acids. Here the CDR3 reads CASSSSGAYNEQFF. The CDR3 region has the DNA TGCGCCAGCAGCTCGAGCGGGGCCTACAATGAGCAGTTCTTC.

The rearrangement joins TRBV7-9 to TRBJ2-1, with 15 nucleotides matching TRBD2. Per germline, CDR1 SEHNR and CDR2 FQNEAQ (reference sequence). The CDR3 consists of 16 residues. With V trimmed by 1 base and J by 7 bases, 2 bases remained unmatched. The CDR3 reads CASSLGGLAGGNEQFF. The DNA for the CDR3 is TGTGCCAGCAGCTTAGGAGGACTAGCGGGAGGGAATGAGCAGTTCTTC.

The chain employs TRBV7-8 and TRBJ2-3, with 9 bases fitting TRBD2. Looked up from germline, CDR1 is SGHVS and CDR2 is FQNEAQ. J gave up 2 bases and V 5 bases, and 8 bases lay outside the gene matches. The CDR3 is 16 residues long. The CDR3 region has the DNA TGTGCCAGCAGCCCCCGAGCGGGAGGTTCCACAGATACGCAGTATTTT. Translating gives CASSPRAGGSTDTQYF.

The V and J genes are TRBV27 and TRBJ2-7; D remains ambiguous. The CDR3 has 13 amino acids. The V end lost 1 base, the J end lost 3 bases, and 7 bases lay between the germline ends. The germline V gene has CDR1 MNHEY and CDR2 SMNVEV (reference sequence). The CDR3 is CASSLYNSYEQYF. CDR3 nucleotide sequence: TGTGCCAGCAGTTTATATAACAGCTACGAGCAGTACTTC.

Here the CDR3 reads CASSYDTQYF. The CDR3 coding sequence is TGTGCCAGCAGTTACGATACGCAGTATTTT. The genes are TRBV28 and TRBJ2-3; unclear D gene. Germline-derived CDR1 and CDR2 are MDHEN and SYDVKM. V dropped 4 bases and J dropped 6 bases, with 2 bases sitting between them. CDR3 length: 10 residues. Looking up the rest from reference TRBV28 and TRBJ2-3 gives the full variable domain: DVKVTQSSRYLVKRTGEKVFLECVQDMDHENMFWYRQDPGLGLRLIYFSYDVKMKEKGDIPEGYSVSREKKERFSLILESASTNQTSMYLCASSYDTQYFGPGTRLTVL.

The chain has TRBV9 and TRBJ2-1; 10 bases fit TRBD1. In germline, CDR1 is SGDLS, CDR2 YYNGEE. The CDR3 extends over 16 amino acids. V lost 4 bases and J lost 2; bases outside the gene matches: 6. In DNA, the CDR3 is TGTGCCAGCAGCCCATTCGGGACAGGGGCCTACAATGAGCAGTTCTTC. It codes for CASSPFGTGAYNEQFF.

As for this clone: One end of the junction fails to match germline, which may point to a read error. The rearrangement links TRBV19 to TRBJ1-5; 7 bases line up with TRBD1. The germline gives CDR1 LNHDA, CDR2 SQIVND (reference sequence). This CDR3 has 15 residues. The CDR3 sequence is CASRIDPGQSQPQHF. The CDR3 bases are TGTGCCAGTAGGATAGATCCGGGACAGTCCCAGCCCCAGCATTTT.

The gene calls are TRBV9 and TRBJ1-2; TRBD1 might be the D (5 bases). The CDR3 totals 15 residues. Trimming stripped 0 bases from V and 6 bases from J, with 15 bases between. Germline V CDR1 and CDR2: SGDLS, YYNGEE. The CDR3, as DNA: TGTGCCAGCAGCGTAGAACAGGATGGGCCTGATGGCTACACCTTC. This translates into CASSVEQDGPDGYTF.

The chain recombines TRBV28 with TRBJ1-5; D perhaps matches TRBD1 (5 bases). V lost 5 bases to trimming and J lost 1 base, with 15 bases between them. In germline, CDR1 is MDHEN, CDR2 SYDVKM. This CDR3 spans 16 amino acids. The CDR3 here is CASSSEAGGSNQPQHF. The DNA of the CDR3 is TGTGCCAGCAGTAGCGAGGCGGGGGGGAGCAATCAGCCCCAGCATTTT. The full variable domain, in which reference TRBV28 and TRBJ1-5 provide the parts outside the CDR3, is DVKVTQSSRYLVKRTGEKVFLECVQDMDHENMFWYRQDPGLGLRLIYFSYDVKMKEKGDIPEGYSVSREKKERFSLILESASTNQTSMYLCASSSEAGGSNQPQHFGDGTRLSIL.

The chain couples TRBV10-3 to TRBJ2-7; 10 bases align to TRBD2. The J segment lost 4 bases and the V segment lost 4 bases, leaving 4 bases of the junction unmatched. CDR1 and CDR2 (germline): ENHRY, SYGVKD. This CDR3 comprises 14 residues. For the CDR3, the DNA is TGTGCCATCAGTGTCGAGCGGGAGGGTTACGAGCAGTACTTC. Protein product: CAISVEREGYEQYF.

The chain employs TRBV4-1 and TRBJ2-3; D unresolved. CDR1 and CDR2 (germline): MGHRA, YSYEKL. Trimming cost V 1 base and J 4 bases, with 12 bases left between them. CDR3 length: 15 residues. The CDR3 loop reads CASSQVYTRADTQYF. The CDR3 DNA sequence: TGCGCCAGCAGCCAAGTTTATACCCGAGCAGATACGCAGTATTTT.

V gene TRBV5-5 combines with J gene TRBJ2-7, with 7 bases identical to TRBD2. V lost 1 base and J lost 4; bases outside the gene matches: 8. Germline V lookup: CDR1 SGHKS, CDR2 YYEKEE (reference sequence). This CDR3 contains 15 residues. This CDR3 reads CASSLLLAATYEQYF. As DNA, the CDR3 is TGTGCCAGCAGCTTGCTCCTAGCGGCGACGTACGAGCAGTACTTC.

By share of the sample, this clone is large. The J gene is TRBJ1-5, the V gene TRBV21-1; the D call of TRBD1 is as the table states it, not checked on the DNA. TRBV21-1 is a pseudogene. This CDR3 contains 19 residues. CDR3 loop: CASPTESPRGRIGNQPQHF. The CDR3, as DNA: TGTGCCAGTCCGACCGAAAGCCCCAGGGGGCGAATCGGCAATCAGCCCCAGCATTTT.

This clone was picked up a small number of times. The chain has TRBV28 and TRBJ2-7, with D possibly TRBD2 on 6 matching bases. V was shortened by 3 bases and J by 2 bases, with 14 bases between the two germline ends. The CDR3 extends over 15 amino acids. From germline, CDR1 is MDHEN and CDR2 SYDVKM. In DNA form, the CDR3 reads TGTGCCAGCAGTTTTCGGCGGGGCTTAACCTACGAGCAGTACTTC. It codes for CASSFRRGLTYEQYF. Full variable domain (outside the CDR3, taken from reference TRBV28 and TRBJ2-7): DVKVTQSSRYLVKRTGEKVFLECVQDMDHENMFWYRQDPGLGLRLIYFSYDVKMKEKGDIPEGYSVSREKKERFSLILESASTNQTSMYLCASSFRRGLTYEQYFGPGTRLTVT.

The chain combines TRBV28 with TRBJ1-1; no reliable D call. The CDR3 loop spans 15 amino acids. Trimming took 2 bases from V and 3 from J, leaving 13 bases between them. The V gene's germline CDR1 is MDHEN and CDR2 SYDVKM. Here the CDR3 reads CASSLGVGKDTEAFF. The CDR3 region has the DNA TGTGCCAGCAGTTTAGGGGTTGGTAAGGACACTGAAGCTTTCTTT.